This is a list of T cell receptor beta chains from one sample in a study of T cell repertoires in cytomegalovirus infection. Their recognized antigens are unknown. TCRdb itself ran the reads through MiXCR, one entry per CDR3 protein. The repertoire holds about 480,000 distinct CDR3 sequences, with around 35% as singletons. This material consisted of cultured PBMCs, taken from culture after CMV antigen stimulation. These receptors all come from a human donor in good health (CMV status not recorded). Some clones in this sample may be carry-over from other donors' samples. CDR3s leave out the opening cysteine and the closing phenylalanine or tryptophan.

v_gene	j_gene	CDR3aa
TRBV6-6	TRBJ2-3	ASSPWGATGDTQY
TRBV28	TRBJ2-1	ASSFANEQF
TRBV20-1	TRBJ1-1	SAPRGTSQNTEAF
TRBV30	TRBJ2-5	AWSVRGSVLETQY
TRBV4-1	TRBJ1-4	ASASTNEKLF
TRBV7-2	TRBJ2-4	ASSLFPQVLAKNIQY
TRBV6-1	TRBJ2-1	ASSEARGTTFSNEQF
TRBV5-6	TRBJ2-1	ASTPGRIYNEQF
TRBV12-3/TRBV12-4	TRBJ2-1	ASSPTGRGEGAYNEQF
TRBV27	TRBJ2-7	ASSGDRTSYEQY
TRBV6-1	TRBJ2-5	ASSDLATQETQY
TRBV7-2	TRBJ2-1	ASSQRPDGQF
TRBV7-2	TRBJ2-1	ASSSSLAGASYNEQF
TRBV6-5	TRBJ2-1	ASSLGQTFYNEQF
TRBV12-3/TRBV12-4	TRBJ2-3	ASSSGMDTQY
TRBV6-6	TRBJ2-1	ASLPSGLYNEQF
TRBV12-3/TRBV12-4	TRBJ2-5	ASSPGYQETQY
TRBV5-1	TRBJ1-1	ASSLKGPGSSGTEAF
TRBV7-2	TRBJ2-4	ASSLSILALGNIQY
TRBV28	TRBJ1-4	ASSLFRREKLF
TRBV6-2/TRBV6-3	TRBJ2-7	ASRQLAYEQY
TRBV30	TRBJ2-7	AWSVLVRPYEQY
TRBV7-9	TRBJ1-2	ASSQRRNYLTIGYT
TRBV7-9	TRBJ2-7	ASSFRQSYEQY
TRBV4-1	TRBJ1-2	ASSFQEGGNYGYT
TRBV5-6	TRBJ2-1	ASSLIVGGRGNEQF
TRBV6-1	TRBJ2-4	ASSKEAGVQNIQY
TRBV28	TRBJ2-1	ASSLLTGTPEANYNEQF
TRBV7-8	TRBJ2-5	ASSKGLAAQETQY
TRBV12-3/TRBV12-4	TRBJ1-6	ASSFGGYNSPLH
TRBV5-4	TRBJ1-3	ASSYPPWTLSGNTIY
TRBV7-9	TRBJ1-2	ASSLGAAPNYGYT
TRBV11-2	TRBJ1-2	ASSSGQDPGYT
TRBV24-1	TRBJ2-1	ATSDLRAAYNEQF
TRBV6-2/TRBV6-3	TRBJ2-1	ASSYLLAGVNEQF
TRBV20-1	TRBJ2-1	SARPRGGFRDFKYNEQF
TRBV20-1	TRBJ1-2	SARDIGTPPYGYT
TRBV10-3	TRBJ2-3	AISESTGYTDTQY
TRBV11-2	TRBJ1-1	ASSQGTGVGTEAF
TRBV6-5	TRBJ2-7	ASSYVSKGGDEQY